This T cell receptor beta chain was sequenced during a study of neurological immune-mediated disorders (dated by TCRdb to 2018 to 2020). Regarding the research as a whole: Peripheral blood TCR-beta repertoires from HTLV-I-associated myelopathy (HAM/TSP) patients, multiple sclerosis patients and healthy controls were compared by UMI-based sequencing. Longitudinal samples, technical triplicates and paired sorted CD4+ and CD8+ T-cell subsets, alongside PBMC samples, were included among the approximately 100 TCR-beta libraries. Longitudinal HAM/TSP and healthy donors had 3 time-points each (about 3-40 month intervals). Of the roughly 70 subjects in the cohort, some 14 were HAM/TSP patients, some 35 were multiple sclerosis patients, and around 20 were healthy controls. Study-wide findings and limitations: Across subjects, expanded clones never shared an identical CDR3 amino acid sequence, which suggests that the TCR-beta repertoires in every group were private. The highest TCR clonal expansion was observed in HAM/TSP patients, whereas the lowest was observed in MS patients, even when compared with healthy controls.

From a lookup of the germline V gene, CDR1 and CDR2 are SGHTA and FQGTGA. The germline V end is reduced by 5 bases and the J end by 7 bases; junction bases left unmatched: 9. From the cysteine through the phenylalanine, the CDR3 covers 15 amino acids. Just the 45-base CDR3 DNA is kept, in frame starting at base 1. In the paper's terms, the time point label means: longitudinal time-point 3. The healthy controls were volunteers from a blood bank in Maryland, USA. Libraries from unsorted PBMCs were made from 2 million PBMCs kept in RNAlater at -80 degrees C until RNA extraction. PBMCs were separated from peripheral blood using Ficoll-Hypaque density gradient centrifugation and then cryopreserved in liquid nitrogen. To synthesize cDNA, template-switch 5'RACE was performed with a primer carrying a 10-nucleotide random unique molecular identifier so that each TCR transcript was tagged. Every sequencing run covered 15-18 subjects and yielded more than 180 million TCR-beta sequences. Total RNA was extracted with the RNeasy kit. TCR-beta VDJ regions were amplified with primers for the TCR constant region and the 5'RACE anchor, using the KAPA Real-time Library Amplification kit. A first PCR added sample indexes and Illumina adaptors, and a second PCR then raised library yield. After Ampure bead purification, the TCR product of roughly 650 bp was size-selected on a 2% E-gel SizeSelection system. Before pooling, library quality was checked on a Bioanalyzer, concentration was measured with Qubit, and libraries were quantified with the Kapa Library Quantification kit. An Illumina HiSeq 2500 sequenced the libraries paired-end 2 x 150 bp. To increase sequence diversity, 25-30% phiX was spiked into each library pool. Concerning the study's data processing: Quality-filtered reads were processed with the UMI-based MiGEC pipeline, and over 90% of raw TCR sequences were removed by the MiGEC pipeline during error correction. VDJ genes were aligned to IMGT germline references, and clonotypes were defined by unique CDR3 amino acid sequence plus V-J genes. VDJtools evaluated clonal expansion, Shannon diversity and CDR3 relatedness (CalcPairwiseDistances, ClusterSamples); CLCbio workbench built phylogenetic trees. Clones with at least 8 unique UMIs were defined as expanded, with this threshold being based on coefficient-of-variation modelling across technical triplicates. Through fastp at Q25 and MiXCR, TCRdb rebuilt clones from the public reads, retaining in-frame beta chains. CDR3 protein duplicates are merged, each entry listing the most common genes and DNA. The V and J calls, along with clone size, are taken from TCRdb and not from the paper's own processing. The sample yields tens of thousands of distinct CDR3 sequences; 6.5% to 8.5% were counted once. The ten largest clones represent under 2% of the sample.

This clonotype was observed many times. This receptor's antigen is unknown. There are no base qualities to consult, and no much larger clone falls within one base. Recombination linked TRBV7-3 to TRBJ2-1; the junction holds 9 bases that match TRBD2. The receptor's source is a woman in her forties in good health. Sequenced input: PBMCs. The CDR3: CASSPAGTSLNEQFF. The DNA sequence follows: TGTGCCAGCAGCCCAGCGGGGACTAGCTTGAATGAGCAGTTCTTC. Extended through the reference TRBV7-3 and TRBJ2-1 proteins, this CDR3 yields the full variable domain: GAGVSQTPSNKVTEKGKYVELRCDPISGHTALYWYRQSLGQGPEFLIYFQGTGAADDSGLPNDRFFAVRPEGSVSTLKIQRTERGDSAVYLCASSPAGTSLNEQFFGPGTRLTVL.